Sequencing of this TCR beta chain was carried out in a study of CD8 T cells in Susac syndrome. Overall study: When their blood was taken, the Susac syndrome patients had either not yet had any therapy, were taking corticosteroids, or were taking intravenous immunoglobulin alone.

Sequencing targeted TCR beta in blood CD8+ and CD4+ T cells. Fulfillment of recently defined diagnostic criteria for definite or probable disease was shown by the patients with Susac syndrome. The TEMRA cells underwent FACS enrichment, while the CD8+ and CD4+ T cells underwent negative isolation. The authors reverse transcribed roughly 0.5 to 1 ug RNA with random hexamers. TCRdb used MiXCR to reprocess the immunoSEQ multiplex PCR reads, holding one entry per CDR3 protein. Of hundreds of thousands of distinct CDR3 sequences listed, over 90% are singletons. The sequence was collected from a human donor with Susac syndrome. Material for sequencing was CD4+ T cells from PBMCs.

The DNA for the CDR3 is TGTGCCAGCAGTCTCTGGGACAGTCCGAATGAAAAACTGTTTTTT. Translated, it gives CASSLWDSPNEKLFF. V and J are TRBV27 and TRBJ1-4; 7 bases map to TRBD1. Germline V gene sequence: CDR1 MNHEY, CDR2 SMNVEV (reference sequence). This CDR3 comprises 15 residues. After removal of 5 bases from V and 5 bases from J, the junction contained 8 bases not matched to a gene.